The clone carrying this TCR beta chain was seen many times. What it recognizes is unknown. This entry is derived from a study of metastatic and nonmetastatic thyroid tumors. Overall study context: A comparison of repertoires was made across blood and tumor or nodule tissue from malignant and benign thyroid patients.

Nobody among the patients had been given any treatment before thyroid surgery. TCRdb re-processed the PCR reads through MiXCR. Among under 100,000 clones listed, around 7.8% were seen once. Notes on the study in general: A significant increase in TCR beta diversity was reportedly seen in malignant thyroid tumors relative to benign nodules, in blood and tumor.

This receptor was identified in a female donor with papillary thyroid cancer or a benign thyroid nodule (not recorded which). Some clones in this sample may be carry-over from other donors' samples. Sequencing was done on a sample of blood.

The CDR3 reads CASSQVGLAGGRTDTQYF. The CDR3, as DNA: TGCGCCAGCAGCCAAGTCGGACTAGCGGGGGGGCGGACAGATACGCAGTATTTT. The chain carries TRBV4-1 and TRBJ2-3, with 15 bases identical to TRBD2. From germline, CDR1 is MGHRA and CDR2 YSYEKL. After removal of 1 base from V and 3 bases from J, the junction contained 5 bases not matched to a gene. This CDR3 is built from 18 residues.